The 29 T cell receptor beta chains reported below all come from one sample, sequenced in a study of T-cell memory formation after mild COVID-19. TCRdb passed the 5' RACE reads through MiXCR, listing each CDR3 protein once. The sample lists a few hundred thousand distinct CDR3 sequences, 13% to 15% seen once, with roughly 21% in the top ten. The sequencing input was PBMCs or a T cell subset sorted from them (not recorded which). Every receptor here comes from a man aged 18 to 30 who had mild COVID-19 (a few samples of this study predate the infection). Cell type and time point are not known.

The chain carries TRBV5-1 and TRBJ2-5; tentative D call: TRBD1 (5 bases). CDR3 length: 16 amino acids. The germline gives CDR1 SGHRS, CDR2 YFSETQ. The V end was cut by 2 bases, the J end by 1 base, with 15 bases between. The CDR3 DNA reads TGCGCCAGCAGCTTATCCAGCAGGGCAATCCAAGAGACCCAGTACTTC. This codes for CASSLSSRAIQETQYF.

This clonotype occurred a few times. The V and J genes are TRBV4-3 and TRBJ2-7; D uncertain. CDR3 length: 15 amino acids. Germline-derived CDR1 and CDR2 are LGHNA and YSLEER. Trimming took off 1 base at V and 2 bases at J, with 12 bases between the two ends. The DNA for the CDR3 is TGCGCCAGCAGCCAAGTTATTAGCTCCACCTACGAGCAGTACTTC. Protein product: CASSQVISSTYEQYF.

Ten or more counts support this clonotype. The chain couples TRBV6-6 to TRBJ1-6, with D possibly TRBD1 on 5 matching bases. The V end lost 2 bases, the J end lost 7 bases, and 12 bases lay between the germline ends. There are 15 residues in the CDR3. Germline values: CDR1 MNHNY, CDR2 SVGAGI (reference sequence). The CDR3: CASSYNVGTNSPLHF. The DNA of the CDR3 is TGTGCCAGCAGTTACAACGTCGGGACCAATTCACCCCTCCACTTT.

This clonotype was observed a handful of times. J is TRBJ1-1 and V is TRBV7-2; TRBD1 might be the D (6 bases). The germline V gene encodes CDR1 SGHTA and CDR2 FQGNSA. Trimming pared 1 base from V and 5 bases from J, leaving 11 bases between. The CDR3 totals 14 residues. The CDR3 is CASSLDLGATEAFF. The CDR3 DNA reads TGTGCCAGCAGCTTAGACTTGGGGGCGACTGAAGCTTTCTTT.

CDR3 amino acids: CASSLVVTRGDEKLFF. The CDR3 DNA is TGTGCCAGCAGCTTGGTAGTGACCAGAGGTGATGAAAAACTGTTTTTT. The chain links TRBV5-5 to TRBJ1-4; no clear D gene. Germline CDR1 reads SGHKS; CDR2 reads YYEKEE (reference sequence). CDR3 length equals 16 residues. V lost 0 bases to trimming and J lost 6 bases, with 15 bases between them.

This clonotype has just a few counts. The chain combines TRBV18 with TRBJ1-5; perhaps TRBD1 as D (5 bases). Trimming stripped 3 bases from V and 3 bases from J, with 15 bases between. Germline V gene lookup returns CDR1 KGHSH and CDR2 LQKENI. The CDR3 spans 16 residues. The CDR3 region is CASSPSTGGVNQPQHF. The CDR3 DNA reads as TGTGCCAGCTCACCCTCGACGGGGGGGGTCAATCAGCCCCAGCATTTT.

The chain couples TRBV4-3 to TRBJ1-5, with 8 nucleotides matching TRBD1. The CDR3 has 14 residues. CDR1 and CDR2 (germline): LGHNA, YSLEER. J gave up 5 bases and V 4 bases, and 4 bases lay outside the gene matches. The chain's CDR3 is CASSPDRGYQPQHF. DNA for the CDR3: TGCGCCAGCAGCCCCGACAGGGGATATCAGCCCCAGCATTTT.

This chain joins TRBV7-8 and TRBJ1-1; 8 positions agree with TRBD1. Germline CDR1 reads SGHVS; CDR2 reads FQNEAQ. The CDR3 is 12 residues long. V shed 5 bases, J shed 11 bases, and the junction held 7 bases outside the gene matches. CDR3 in DNA: TGTGCCAGCAGCGACCGGACAGGGAGGGCTTTCTTT. Its translation is CASSDRTGRAFF.

This clonotype was recorded at least ten times. The rearrangement uses TRBV7-9 and TRBJ1-1; unclear D gene. The CDR3 consists of 13 residues. The V gene's germline CDR1 is SEHNR and CDR2 FQNEAQ (reference sequence). Trimming removed 2 bases from V and 6 bases from J, with 10 bases in between. In DNA form, the CDR3 reads TGTGCCAGCAGCTTAAGGATAGTCCCTGAAGCTTTCTTT. Protein: CASSLRIVPEAFF.

This clonotype was counted a few times. The chain employs TRBV6-5 and TRBJ1-2; D might be TRBD1 (6 bases). Trimming took 9 bases from V and 4 from J, leaving 15 bases between them. The CDR3 runs 13 residues. Germline CDR1 MNHEY, CDR2 SVGAGI. The CDR3 DNA sequence: TGTGCCAGTTACAGGGCAAGCTCCTATGGCTACACCTTC. As protein: CASYRASSYGYTF.

This chain connects TRBV6-2 or TRBV6-3 to TRBJ2-3, with D possibly matching TRBD2 (7 bases). V was pared by 5 bases and J by 1 base, with 13 bases between. Germline CDR1 and CDR2: MNHEY and SVGEGT. The CDR3 consists of 15 residues. CDR3 sequence reads: CASSVGGPGTDTQYF. Here the CDR3 DNA reads TGTGCCAGCAGTGTCGGGGGGCCTGGCACAGATACGCAGTATTTT.

In its sample, this clonotype was seen many times. The rearrangement uses TRBV5-1 and TRBJ1-6; possible D gene TRBD1, 5 bases. The germline V gene has CDR1 SGHRS and CDR2 YFSETQ. There are 15 residues in the CDR3. Trimming removed 3 bases from V and 6 bases from J, with 13 bases in between. CDR3 sequence reads: CASSSRRARNSPLHF. For the CDR3, the DNA is TGCGCCAGCAGCTCCCGCAGGGCCCGTAATTCACCCCTCCACTTT.

The rearrangement joins TRBV29-1 to TRBJ1-2; a weak D match, TRBD1 (5 bases). V was pared by 8 bases and J by 6 bases, with 13 bases between. Germline values: CDR1 SQVTM, CDR2 ANQGSEA. The CDR3 has 11 residues. CDR3 DNA sequence: TGCAGCACTCCCCAGGGTAATGGCTACACCTTC. The encoded protein is CSTPQGNGYTF.

J is TRBJ2-7 and V is TRBV21-1; TRBD1 is the table's D call, not checked against the DNA. TRBV21-1 is flagged as a pseudogene. This CDR3 comprises 16 residues. In DNA form, the CDR3 reads TGTGCCAGCAGCAAGGCCAGAAGAAAGGGGAGATACGAGCAGTACGTC. Amino acid sequence: CASSKARRKGRYEQYV.

The V and J genes are TRBV7-9 and TRBJ1-2, with a weak D call TRBD1 (6 bases). This CDR3 has 15 residues. Germline assignment: CDR1 SEHNR and CDR2 FQNEAQ (reference sequence). V was cut by 0 bases and J by 4 bases, with 12 bases left in between. CDR3 residues: CASSLAVGGAYGYTF. The DNA for the CDR3 is TGTGCCAGCAGCTTAGCGGTAGGGGGTGCCTATGGCTACACCTTC.

The V call is TRBV7-2, the J call TRBJ2-3; D unresolved. V dropped 5 bases and J dropped 4 bases, with 10 bases sitting between them. In germline, CDR1 is SGHTA, CDR2 FQGNSA. This CDR3 has 13 amino acids. The CDR3 is CASSGELADTQYF. The CDR3 coding sequence is TGTGCCAGCAGCGGGGAATTAGCAGATACGCAGTATTTT.

The chain has TRBV7-9 and TRBJ1-6; D not resolved. Trimming took 0 bases from V and 9 from J, leaving 6 bases between them. The V gene's germline CDR1 is SEHNR and CDR2 FQNEAQ (reference sequence). This CDR3 contains 13 residues. This chain's CDR3 is CASSLAAGSPLHF. The CDR3 DNA follows: TGTGCCAGCAGCTTAGCGGCAGGTTCACCCCTCCACTTT.

The sample holds a few counts of this clonotype. The chain combines TRBV5-1 with TRBJ1-1; 9 bases line up with TRBD1. Germline V gene data show CDR1 as SGHRS and CDR2 as YFSETQ. Losses at the gene ends were 1 base for V and 1 base for J; bases not matched to a gene: 2. The CDR3 loop spans 15 amino acids. The CDR3 DNA reads as TGCGCCAGCAGCTTGCTGGGACAGGGGAACACTGAAGCTTTCTTT. This gives the protein CASSLLGQGNTEAFF.

J is TRBJ2-2 and V is TRBV7-9; 7 bases are shared with TRBD2. Germline trimming cut 5 bases from V and 3 bases from J; bases unmatched to any gene: 12. The CDR3 contains 17 residues. CDR1 and CDR2 from the germline V gene are SEHNR and FQNEAQ (reference sequence). CDR3 in amino acids: CASSEFLRGGDTGELFF. As DNA, the CDR3 is TGTGCCAGCAGCGAATTCTTACGTGGGGGGGACACCGGGGAGCTGTTTTTT. Based on the CDR3 plus reference TRBV7-9 and TRBJ2-2, the full variable domain is DTGVSQNPRHKITKRGQNVTFRCDPISEHNRLYWYRQTLGQGPEFLTYFQNEAQLEKSRLLSDRFSAERPKGSFSTLEIQRTEQGDSAMYLCASSEFLRGGDTGELFFGEGSRLTVL.

This clonotype showed up just a few times. V usage is TRBV25-1 and J usage is TRBJ1-6, with D maybe TRBD1 (5 bases). This CDR3 has 15 residues. V shed 9 bases and J shed 7 bases, with 19 bases lying between them. Per the germline V gene, CDR1 is MGHDK and CDR2 is SYGVNS. The CDR3 here is CASTPTGQGNSPLHF. In nucleotides, the CDR3 is TGTGCCAGTACCCCTACGGGGCAGGGAAATTCACCCCTCCACTTT.

The table lists this clonotype with a few counts. The chain is built from TRBV11-1 and TRBJ2-1; 10 nucleotides agree with TRBD2. From germline, CDR1 is SGHAT and CDR2 FQDESV (reference sequence). This CDR3 comprises 15 residues. With V trimmed by 7 bases and J by 7 bases, 10 bases remained unmatched. The CDR3 region is CASTKGAGGRNEQFF. DNA for the CDR3: TGTGCCAGCACCAAAGGAGCGGGGGGGCGGAATGAGCAGTTCTTC. Complete variable domain (other parts from reference TRBV11-1 and TRBJ2-1): EAEVAQSPRYKITEKSQAVAFWCDPISGHATLYWYRQILGQGPELLVQFQDESVVDDSQLPKDRFSAERLKGVDSTLKIQPAELGDSAMYLCASTKGAGGRNEQFFGPGTRLTVL.

The J gene is TRBJ1-6, the V gene TRBV6-2 or TRBV6-3; D remains unclear. The germline CDR1 and CDR2 sequences are MNHEY and SVGEGT. Trimming took 8 bases from V and 6 from J, leaving 5 bases between them. This CDR3 contains 11 residues. Here the CDR3 reads CASGLNSPLHF. For the CDR3, the DNA is TGTGCCAGCGGCCTTAATTCACCCCTCCACTTT.

The rearrangement uses TRBV6-2 or TRBV6-3 and TRBJ2-1, with D perhaps TRBD1 (8 bases). Germline V gives CDR1 MNHEY, CDR2 SVGEGT. Trimming took off 5 bases at V and 5 bases at J, with 13 bases between the two ends. There are 14 residues in the CDR3. The DNA for the CDR3 is TGTGCCAGCAGTCTCACAGGGGGGGACAATGAGCAGTTCTTC. This encodes CASSLTGGDNEQFF.

This chain connects TRBV6-5 to TRBJ2-5, with 12 bases aligning to TRBD1. Germline trimming cut 6 bases from V and 5 bases from J; bases unmatched to any gene: 13. Germline V gene data show CDR1 as MNHEY and CDR2 as SVGAGI. The CDR3 consists of 17 residues. CDR3: CASSRGTGGWSGETQYF. The CDR3 DNA follows: TGTGCCAGCAGCCGAGGGACAGGGGGCTGGTCGGGGGAGACCCAGTACTTC.

This chain connects TRBV27 to TRBJ1-2; D perhaps matches TRBD1 (5 bases). This CDR3 spans 15 amino acids. With 7 bases removed from V and 4 bases from J, the gap between germline ends came to 19 bases. Germline V gene sequence: CDR1 MNHEY, CDR2 SMNVEV (reference sequence). The CDR3 region is CASTSHTGAVYGYTF. In nucleotides, the CDR3 is TGTGCCAGCACCAGCCACACCGGGGCGGTCTATGGCTACACCTTC.

In this sample, this clonotype turned up many times. The V call is TRBV6-5, the J call TRBJ2-7; possibly TRBD2 for D (6 bases). The CDR3 has 12 amino acids. V gave up 11 bases and J gave up 7 bases, with 18 bases separating them. Germline lookup yields CDR1 MNHEY and CDR2 SVGAGI. DNA for the CDR3: TGTGCCGCGGCGGAGGGTGGTAGGGAGCAGTACTTC. Its translation is CAAAEGGREQYF.

This clonotype was seen only a few times. The chain is built from TRBV4-3 and TRBJ2-3, with D unclear. This CDR3 contains 13 residues. V lost 0 bases, J lost 6 bases, and 7 bases lay in between. CDR1 is LGHNA, CDR2 YSLEER, per germline. Here the CDR3 reads CASSQEGLDTQYF. The DNA of the CDR3 is TGCGCCAGCAGCCAAGAAGGGCTTGATACGCAGTATTTT.

A few counts support this clonotype. The J gene is TRBJ2-1, the V gene TRBV7-3; 10 nucleotides line up with TRBD2. Germline assignment: CDR1 SGHTA and CDR2 FQGTGA. This CDR3 is built from 16 residues. Germline trimming cut 1 base from V and 7 bases from J; bases unmatched to any gene: 7. CDR3 residues: CASSLNERGGLNEQFF. The CDR3 nucleotides read TGTGCCAGCAGCTTAAACGAGCGGGGGGGCCTGAATGAGCAGTTCTTC.

The rearrangement links TRBV5-1 to TRBJ1-4; no clear D gene. CDR1 and CDR2 (germline): SGHRS, YFSETQ. The V and J ends lost 2 bases and 5 bases respectively, with 10 bases between them. The CDR3 consists of 14 residues. The CDR3 DNA reads as TGCGCCAGCAGCTTCAGGTACTCGAATGAAAAACTGTTTTTT. This gives the protein CASSFRYSNEKLFF.